These 10 T cell receptor beta chains were all obtained from the same sample, sequenced in a study of ipilimumab plus nivolumab after autologous stem cell transplantation. Profiling relied on immunoSEQ multiplex PCR, and the TCRdb table lists in-frame clones only, not all of them. The table includes 3,300 or so clones, roughly 76% detected once. The source material was PBMCs, sampled in a trial of ipilimumab plus nivolumab as post-transplant consolidation. Receptors were obtained from a male donor with primary mediastinal lymphoma.

The rearrangement uses TRBV29-1 and TRBJ2-3; 12 bases are a match to TRBD1. The CDR3 extends over 18 amino acids. V gave up 0 bases and J gave up 4 bases; unmatched junction bases: 11. CDR1 and CDR2 (germline): SQVTM, ANQGSEA. Here the CDR3 reads CSVEEITPGQGAADTQYF. In DNA, the CDR3 is TGCAGCGTTGAAGAGATAACGCCGGGACAGGGGGCCGCAGATACGCAGTATTTT.

The rearrangement joins TRBV7-9 to TRBJ2-3; D might be TRBD1 (6 bases). Germline-derived CDR1 and CDR2 are SEHNR and FQNEAQ (reference sequence). V lost 5 bases and J lost 2, with 14 bases in between. There are 15 residues in the CDR3. DNA for the CDR3: TGTGCCAGCAGCCAAACTACAGGGTTCACAGATACGCAGTATTTT. This translates into CASSQTTGFTDTQYF.

This chain links TRBV5-4 with TRBJ2-1; D perhaps matches TRBD2 (5 bases). CDR3 size: 14 residues. Trimming took off 3 bases at V and 6 bases at J, with 13 bases between the two ends. Germline CDR1 reads SGHNT; CDR2 reads YYREEE (reference sequence). The CDR3 DNA sequence: TGTGCCAGCAGCTCCAGAGAGGGTGGCAATGAGCAGTTCTTC. Translation: CASSSREGGNEQFF.

This clone was observed a few times. The chain uses TRBV13 and TRBJ2-3; 10 nucleotides align to TRBD2. The CDR3 is 20 amino acids. Per germline, CDR1 PRHDT and CDR2 FYEKMQ (reference sequence). V lost 4 bases, J lost 6 bases, and 22 bases stayed unmatched. DNA of the CDR3: TGTGCCAGCAGCTGGACAGGGTCGGAGTTAGCGGGAGGTTTTTCGGATACGCAGTATTTT. Encoded protein: CASSWTGSELAGGFSDTQYF.

The chain joins TRBV9 to TRBJ2-1, with D maybe TRBD2 (5 bases). Trimming took off 1 base at V and 7 bases at J, with 9 bases between the two ends. The CDR3 is made up of 13 amino acids. CDR1 and CDR2 (germline): SGDLS, YYNGEE. The CDR3 DNA sequence: TGTGCCAGCAGCGTACGGGGTAGGAATGAGCAGTTCTTC. It codes for CASSVRGRNEQFF.

V gene TRBV23-1 combines with J gene TRBJ2-1, with D maybe TRBD2 (5 bases). TRBV23-1 is an ORF, and what it does is uncertain. The CDR3 has 16 residues. Trimming took off 0 bases at V and 1 base at J, with 10 bases between the two ends. The CDR3: CASSQSDGESYNEQFF. The CDR3 coding sequence is TGCGCCAGCAGTCAATCGGACGGGGAGTCCTACAATGAGCAGTTCTTC.

V gene TRBV29-1 combines with J gene TRBJ2-7; D remains unclear. With 4 bases removed from V and 3 bases from J, the gap between germline ends came to 7 bases. The CDR3 sequence is 11 residues long. Germline-derived CDR1 and CDR2 are SQVTM and ANQGSEA. The CDR3 sequence: CSVGLDYEQYF. The CDR3 DNA sequence: TGCAGCGTTGGGTTAGACTACGAGCAGTACTTC.

The chain employs TRBV6-6 and TRBJ1-3; D uncertain. V was pared by 1 base and J by 0 bases, with 10 bases between. Germline V gives CDR1 MNHNY, CDR2 SVGAGI (reference sequence). The CDR3 is 16 residues long. In nucleotides, the CDR3 is TGTGCCAGCAGTTACTTTGGCAGGAGCTCTGGAAACACCATATATTTT. This encodes CASSYFGRSSGNTIYF.

The V and J genes are TRBV2 and TRBJ2-5; TRBD2 matches at 7 bases. TRBJ2-7 explains the end of the DNA better; the J call may be wrong. Germline CDR1 reads SNHLY; CDR2 reads FYNNEI. The CDR3 runs 16 residues. CDR3 coding DNA: TGTGCCAGCAGTGTGACTAGCCAGAAACTCGCCTACGAGCAGTACTTC. Its protein is CASSVTSQKLAYEQYF.

The chain employs TRBV30 and TRBJ2-7, with D hard to call. CDR1 GTSNPN and CDR2 SVGIG come from the germline V gene (reference sequence). Trimming removed 2 bases at V and 3 bases at J, with 17 bases between. CDR3 size: 15 residues. The CDR3 nucleotides are TGTGCCTGGAGTTCCTTGGGTCAGGCTAACTACGAGCAGTACTTC. It is translated as CAWSSLGQANYEQYF.